These 17 T cell receptor beta chains came from one sample sequenced in a study of OX40 agonist ivuxolimab in advanced cancers. Data came from immunoSEQ multiplex PCR; TCRdb stores just in-frame clones and leaves some out. This table has roughly 26,000 clones, 75% to 90% appearing once. The source material was CD4+ or CD8+ T cells sorted from blood, sampled in a trial of the OX40 agonist ivuxolimab. The receptor set was obtained from an adult with an advanced solid tumor such as melanoma, head and neck, liver or kidney cancer.

The chain is built from TRBV7-2 and TRBJ2-4; the match to TRBD2 covers 7 bases. The V gene end was trimmed by 0 bases and the J gene end by 10 bases; junction bases not matched to a gene: 3. The CDR3 consists of 13 residues. Germline lookup yields CDR1 SGHTA and CDR2 FQGNSA. CDR3 sequence: CASSLADSGIQYF. The CDR3 region has the DNA TGTGCCAGCAGCTTAGCGGATAGCGGGATTCAGTACTTC.

This chain uses TRBV19 with TRBJ1-2; the D gene is possibly TRBD1 (5 bases). The length of the CDR3 is 15 residues. CDR1 is LNHDA, CDR2 SQIVND, per germline (reference sequence). V was shortened by 3 bases and J by 6 bases, with 17 bases between the two germline ends. Written as DNA, the CDR3 is TGTGCCAGTAGTATCTGGGGCAGAGAATCAAATGGCTACACCTTC. It is translated as CASSIWGRESNGYTF.

The gene calls are TRBV18 and TRBJ2-3, with D perhaps given as TRBD1 or TRBD2 (5 bases each). Per germline, CDR1 KGHSH and CDR2 LQKENI. The CDR3 extends over 13 amino acids. Trimming removed 4 bases from V and 4 bases from J, with 9 bases in between. CDR3 in amino acids: CASSRGNADTQYF. CDR3 nucleotide sequence: TGTGCCAGCTCACGGGGGAACGCAGATACGCAGTATTTT. Combining the CDR3 with reference TRBV18 and TRBJ2-3 gives the whole variable domain NAGVMQNPRHLVRRRGQEARLRCSPMKGHSHVYWYRQLPEEGLKFMVYLQKENIIDESGMPKERFSAEFPKEGPSILRIQQVVRGDSAAYFCASSRGNADTQYFGPGTRLTVL.

The rearrangement links TRBV11-2 to TRBJ2-3; perhaps D is TRBD1 or TRBD2 (6 bases each). CDR3 size: 16 residues. Trimming cost V 8 bases and J 6 bases, with 24 bases left between them. Per the germline V gene, CDR1 is SGHAT and CDR2 is FQNNGV. CDR3 DNA sequence: TGTGCCAGCGCTCCATCTCGGGGGACAAGACGGGATACGCAGTATTTT. Its protein is CASAPSRGTRRDTQYF.

The CDR3 spells CASSQEGGLASYEQYF. DNA for the CDR3: TGTGCCAGCAGCCAAGAAGGAGGACTGGCCTCCTACGAGCAGTACTTC. The chain is built from TRBV5-4 and TRBJ2-7; the D gene is possibly TRBD2 (5 bases). V was clipped by 4 bases and J by 0 bases, with 17 bases between them. CDR1 and CDR2 from the germline V gene are SGHNT and YYREEE (reference sequence). The CDR3 sequence is 16 residues long.

The V and J genes are TRBV7-9 and TRBJ2-1; 12 nucleotides match TRBD2. The V gene end was trimmed by 1 base and the J gene end by 12 bases; junction bases not matched to a gene: 7. CDR1 is SEHNR and CDR2 is FQNEAQ in the germline V gene (reference sequence). This CDR3 contains 15 residues. The CDR3 DNA reads TGTGCCAGCAGCTTAGGACTAGCGGGGGCAGGTTGGCAGTTCTTC. Its translation is CASSLGLAGAGWQFF.

This chain links TRBV9 with TRBJ1-2; D unresolved. Germline CDR1 SGDLS, CDR2 YYNGEE. Trimming removed 2 bases from V and 3 bases from J, with 14 bases in between. This CDR3 has 15 residues. As DNA, the CDR3 is TGTGCCAGCAGCGTTAGGACGGGAGGAGACTATGGCTACACCTTC. It yields the protein CASSVRTGGDYGYTF. Full variable domain (outside the CDR3, taken from reference TRBV9 and TRBJ1-2): DSGVTQTPKHLITATGQRVTLRCSPRSGDLSVYWYQQSLDQGLQFLIQYYNGEERAKGNILERFSAQQFPDLHSELNLSSLELGDSALYFCASSVRTGGDYGYTFGSGTRLTVV.

The chain joins TRBV25-1 to TRBJ1-2, with TRBD1 matching 7 bases. Germline CDR1 is MGHDK and CDR2 is SYGVNS. Losses at the gene ends were 4 bases for V and 3 bases for J; bases not matched to a gene: 5. The CDR3 loop spans 14 amino acids. CDR3 DNA: TGTGCCAGCAGTGGGGACAGCGGGCACTATGGCTACACCTTC. Amino acids: CASSGDSGHYGYTF.

The chain links TRBV29-1 to TRBJ2-1; the match to TRBD1 covers 9 bases. V lost 1 base and J lost 4; bases outside the gene matches: 2. Germline V CDR1 and CDR2: SQVTM, ANQGSEA. The CDR3 contains 14 residues. The DNA of the CDR3 is TGCAGCGTTGAAGGGGACAGGGAATACAATGAGCAGTTCTTC. Its protein is CSVEGDREYNEQFF.

The chain is built from TRBV6-5 and TRBJ2-1; D perhaps matches TRBD1 (6 bases). The CDR3 is 13 residues long. V shed 6 bases and J shed 6 bases, with 12 bases lying between them. Germline values: CDR1 MNHEY, CDR2 SVGAGI. The CDR3 loop reads CASSQGQLNEQFF. DNA for the CDR3: TGTGCCAGCAGCCAGGGACAACTCAATGAGCAGTTCTTC.

The chain has TRBV18 and TRBJ1-3, with 7 bases aligning to TRBD1. Per germline, CDR1 KGHSH and CDR2 LQKENI. With V trimmed by 6 bases and J by 0 bases, 11 bases remained unmatched. The CDR3 runs 17 residues. CDR3 sequence reads: CASSPIRQGGSGNTIYF. In DNA form, the CDR3 reads TGTGCCAGCTCGCCAATACGACAGGGCGGCTCTGGAAACACCATATATTTT.

V gene TRBV7-9 combines with J gene TRBJ1-2; 7 bases agree with TRBD1. The CDR3 runs to 17 residues. The germline V gene has CDR1 SEHNR and CDR2 FQNEAQ (reference sequence). Trimming at V came to 4 bases and at J to 4 bases, leaving 15 bases not matched to a gene. The CDR3 DNA follows: TGTGCCAGCAGCTCATCTCCGGGACAGCTGGGGGCCTATGGCTACACCTTC. It translates to CASSSSPGQLGAYGYTF.

The chain combines TRBV30 with TRBJ1-5; D is undetermined. V was shortened by 0 bases and J by 0 bases, with 9 bases between the two germline ends. Germline V gene data show CDR1 as GTSNPN and CDR2 as SVGIG (reference sequence). The length of the CDR3 is 15 residues. The CDR3 reads CAWSVDGYSNQPQHF. The CDR3, as DNA: TGTGCCTGGAGTGTTGACGGCTATAGCAATCAGCCCCAGCATTTT. Full variable domain (remainder filled in from reference TRBV30 and TRBJ1-5): SQTIHQWPATLVQPVGSPLSLECTVEGTSNPNLYWYRQAAGRGLQLLFYSVGIGQISSEVPQNLSASRPQDRQFILSSKKLLLSDSGFYLCAWSVDGYSNQPQHFGDGTRLSIL.

The rearrangement joins TRBV10-2 to TRBJ2-1; the D is unclear. This CDR3 contains 12 residues. The germline CDR1 and CDR2 sequences are WSHSY and SAAADI. With 5 bases removed from V and 7 bases from J, the gap between germline ends came to 9 bases. In nucleotides, the CDR3 is TGCGCCAGCAGTCGGGCCAATAATGAGCAGTTCTTC. Its protein product is CASSRANNEQFF.

This clone was detected only once. J is TRBJ1-2 and V is TRBV4-2; the D is unclear. Germline assignment: CDR1 LGHNA and CDR2 YNFKEQ. This CDR3 is built from 14 residues. V was pared by 0 bases and J by 2 bases, with 7 bases between. The CDR3 here is CASSQDDRNYGYTF. The CDR3 DNA follows: TGTGCCAGCAGCCAAGATGACCGGAACTATGGCTACACCTTC.

V is TRBV7-8 and J is TRBJ2-1, with 11 nucleotides matching TRBD2. The CDR3 is 15 amino acids. Germline assignment: CDR1 SGHVS and CDR2 FQNEAQ. Germline trimming cut 7 bases from V and 15 bases from J; bases unmatched to any gene: 17. The DNA for the CDR3 is TGTGCCAGCACATTGATGGGACTAGCGGAAATTATCCGGTTCTTC. Residues: CASTLMGLAEIIRFF.

This sequence joins TRBV5-4 and TRBJ2-3; D remains unclear. The CDR3 sequence is 14 residues long. Germline V gives CDR1 SGHNT, CDR2 YYREEE (reference sequence). Between the trimmed V and J ends, which lost 5 bases and 1 base, there was a span of 11 bases. The CDR3 loop is CASSMTQRTDTQYF. The CDR3 nucleotides read TGTGCCAGCAGTATGACGCAGCGCACAGATACGCAGTATTTT.